What follows are 8 T cell receptor beta chains derived from one specimen sequenced in a study of blood T cell repertoires in COVID-19. Produced via immunoSEQ multiplex PCR; TCRdb's table is partial and in-frame only. The sample holds 200,000 or so clones, roughly 84% seen once. Material: peripheral blood. All receptors derive from a woman aged 55-70 years with acute or convalescent COVID-19.

The chain recombines TRBV5-1 with TRBJ1-1, with 7 bases matching TRBD1. From germline, CDR1 is SGHRS and CDR2 YFSETQ. The ends lost 0 bases at V and 4 bases at J; junction bases unmatched: 6. The CDR3 loop spans 15 amino acids. CDR3 residues: CASSLATAGGTEAFF. For the CDR3, the DNA is TGCGCCAGCAGCTTGGCAACCGCAGGGGGCACTGAAGCTTTCTTT.

V gene TRBV3-1 (or the pseudogene TRBV3-2) combines with J gene TRBJ1-6; 10 bases align to TRBD1. Germline CDR1 LGHDT, CDR2 YNNKEL (reference sequence). CDR3 size: 15 residues. Trimming took 4 bases from V and 10 from J; bases not matched to a gene: 7. The CDR3 DNA is TGTGCCAGCAGCCCAACGGGACAGGGGAGGTCACCCCTCCACTTT. Translated: CASSPTGQGRSPLHF.

The rearrangement links TRBV13 to TRBJ1-2; 10 nucleotides match TRBD1. Germline CDR1 reads PRHDT; CDR2 reads FYEKMQ (reference sequence). The J segment lost 8 bases and the V segment lost 8 bases, leaving 14 bases of the junction unmatched. CDR3 length: 15 amino acids. This CDR3 is CASGIYGDRGYGYTF. The CDR3 DNA reads as TGTGCCAGCGGTATCTACGGGGACAGGGGATACGGCTACACCTTC.

The chain combines TRBV6-1 with TRBJ1-3, with 7 bases identical to TRBD1. Germline-derived CDR1 and CDR2 are MNHNS and SASEGT. The V segment lost 2 bases and the J segment 2 bases; nucleotides outside the gene matches: 3. The CDR3 length is 15 residues. The CDR3 DNA reads TGTGCCAGCAGTGAAAGGGGGCAAGCTGGAAACACCATATATTTT. Its translation: CASSERGQAGNTIYF.

The rearrangement links TRBV12-3 or TRBV12-4 to TRBJ1-2; no firm D call. Trimming removed 6 bases from V and 7 bases from J, with 9 bases in between. The CDR3 extends over 11 amino acids. The CDR3 nucleotides are TGTGCCAGCAGCGATTCCGGTGGCTACACCTTC. It specifies CASSDSGGYTF.

This clone appeared once. The rearrangement uses TRBV30 and TRBJ1-2, with D possibly TRBD1 on 6 matching bases. CDR1 is GTSNPN and CDR2 is SVGIG in the germline V gene (reference sequence). The CDR3 is 15 residues long. The V gene lost 3 bases and the J gene lost 4 bases, with 18 bases spanning the gap. CDR3 loop: CAWRVPQGRGYGYTF. Here the CDR3 DNA reads TGTGCCTGGAGAGTACCTCAGGGGAGAGGCTATGGCTACACCTTC.

The genes are TRBV6-5 and TRBJ1-1, with no clear D. The V gene lost 2 bases and the J gene lost 0 bases, with 13 bases spanning the gap. CDR3 length: 16 amino acids. The germline V gene has CDR1 MNHEY and CDR2 SVGAGI. CDR3 bases: TGTGCCAGCAGTTACGCGGAACCGGGGATGAACACTGAAGCTTTCTTT. This sequence encodes CASSYAEPGMNTEAFF.

V gene TRBV2 combines with J gene TRBJ2-3, with 9 bases lining up with TRBD2. Germline V gene data show CDR1 as SNHLY and CDR2 as FYNNEI. The CDR3 has 14 residues. The V segment lost 8 bases and the J segment 2 bases; nucleotides outside the gene matches: 5. The CDR3 sequence is CASGLAGITDTQYF. CDR3 nucleotides: TGTGCCAGCGGTCTAGCGGGGATCACAGATACGCAGTATTTT.